This TCR beta chain appears in the sequencing data of a study of blood T cell repertoires in COVID-19. Seattle-derived patients entered the study during active infection and were followed longitudinally. Germline V lookup: CDR1 MNHEY, CDR2 SVGEGT. This CDR3 has 16 amino acids. V was shortened by 2 bases and J by 7 bases, with 15 bases between the two germline ends. Sequencing was performed with immunoSEQ multiplex PCR; in TCRdb, only in-frame clones are kept and a portion is missing. This sample yields around 310,000 clones, of which nearly 90% are seen a single time; roughly 1% belongs to the top ten.

The chain couples TRBV6-2 or TRBV6-3 to TRBJ1-6; no firm D call. Sequenced sample: peripheral blood. The receptor was isolated from a woman in her thirties or forties with COVID-19, enrolled during active disease. CDR3 loop: CASSYTGPRGNSPLHF. The CDR3 DNA sequence: TGTGCCAGCAGTTACACCGGCCCGCGAGGCAATTCACCCCTCCACTTT.